Listed below are T cell receptor beta chains from one sample, sequenced in a study of persistence of HIV-infected CD4 T cells. Sequencing used immunoSEQ multiplex PCR; TCRdb keeps in-frame clones, though not all of them. This table has roughly 5,300 clones, approximately 63% appearing once. Antigens for these TCRs are unknown. Sequencing was performed on CD4+ T cells sorted from PBMCs after approximately 19-hour stimulation, taken from a patient who received antiretroviral therapy. The origin of the receptors is an adult man with HIV who was CMV-seropositive. Both conserved end residues are part of each CDR3. D genes are given only for firm matches. The size field is filled for only some rows; it gives once, few, many or a size class.

clone size | J gene | D gene | V gene | CDR3 DNA | CDR3 protein
few | TRBJ1-2 | TRBD1 | TRBV2 | TGTGCCAGCAAAGGGACAGCCACTAACTATGGCTACACCTTC | CASKGTATNYGYTF
. | TRBJ1-2 | . | TRBV7-2 | TGTGCCAGCAGCTTAGTCCAAGCCAGGGGCTACACCTTC | CASSLVQARGYTF
. | TRBJ1-3 | . | TRBV15 | TGTGCCACCAGCAGAGTTCCAGGGACCAACTCTGGAAACACCATATATTTT | CATSRVPGTNSGNTIYF
few | TRBJ2-5 | . | TRBV5-1 | TGCGCCAGCAGCTTGGATCTACGAGGCCAGTACTTC | CASSLDLRGQYF
. | TRBJ2-2 | . | TRBV6-5 | TGTGCCAGCAGTTTAACCCCAGGTGTGCTGTTTTTT | CASSLTPGVLFF
. | TRBJ1-3 | TRBD1 | TRBV6-5 | TGTGCCAGCAGTTACGGGACAGGGACTGGAAACACCATATATTTT | CASSYGTGTGNTIYF
medium-sized | TRBJ1-5 | TRBD1 | TRBV19 | TGTGCCAGTAGTATACCGGGACAGGGGGGCAATCAGCCCCAGCATTTT | CASSIPGQGGNQPQHF
few | TRBJ1-1 | . | TRBV19 | TGTGCCAGTAGTTTCTGGGCACGGGACACTGAAGCTTTCTTT | CASSFWARDTEAFF
medium-sized | TRBJ1-2 | . | TRBV7-2 | TGTGCCAGCAGCTTAGCCACTACACAGTTGTATGGCTACACCTTC | CASSLATTQLYGYTF
. | TRBJ2-7 | TRBD1 | TRBV5-6 | TGTGCCAGCCCGGGACAGGGGGCTTCGCAGTACTTC | CASPGQGASQYF
once | TRBJ2-5 | TRBD2 | TRBV5-1 | TGCGCCAGCAGCTTTAGCGGGGGCGCGTACCAAGAGACCCAGTACTTC | CASSFSGGAYQETQYF
. | TRBJ2-7 | . | TRBV20-1 | TGCAGTGCTAGAGCCAGGGGCGAGCAGTACTTC | CSARARGEQYF
. | TRBJ2-5 | TRBD2 | TRBV5-1 | TGCGCCAGCAGACTAGCGGGTCGGGCCGTGGAGACCCAGTACTTC | CASRLAGRAVETQYF
. | TRBJ2-1 | . | TRBV19 | TGTGCCAGTAGTATATCTGGGGCAGCCAGCTCCTACAATGAGCAGTTCTTC | CASSISGAASSYNEQFF
. | TRBJ2-5 | . | TRBV27 | TGTGCCAGCAGTTTGGTCGGCGGGGCCTTCCAAGAGACCCAGTACTTC | CASSLVGGAFQETQYF
. | TRBJ2-2 | TRBD1 | TRBV30 | TGTGCCTGGACCGGGACAGGGTCTGGCGGGGAGCTGTTTTTT | CAWTGTGSGGELFF
. | TRBJ1-1 | TRBD1 | TRBV19 | TGTGCCAGTAGACAGGTCGGACAGGGCCGGGCTTTCTTT | CASRQVGQGRAFF
. | TRBJ1-3 | TRBD1 | TRBV5-1 | TGCGCCAGCAGCTGGACAGGGGCCTCGGCTCCTCGGAACACCATATATTTT | CASSWTGASAPRNTIYF
. | TRBJ1-2 | . | TRBV19 | TGTGCCAGTAGAGAGGACAGTACTAACTATGGCTACACCTTC | CASREDSTNYGYTF
. | TRBJ1-2 | . | TRBV5-5 | TGTGCCAGCACCTCCGATTGGAGAGAGGGTTGGGGCTACACCTTC | CASTSDWREGWGYTF
. | TRBJ2-1 | TRBD2 | TRBV9 | TGTGCCAGCAGCGCCTCAGCGGGGGGGCCTCATGAGCAGTTCTTC | CASSASAGGPHEQFF
. | TRBJ2-7 | TRBD1 | TRBV9 | TGTGCCAGCAGCGGACAGGGAGCCTACGAGCAGTACTTC | CASSGQGAYEQYF
. | TRBJ1-5 | . | TRBV7-9 | TGTGCCAGCAGCTCGACGGTTAATCAGCCCCAGCATTTT | CASSSTVNQPQHF
. | TRBJ1-2 | . | TRBV27 | TGTGCCAGCAGTTTCGCCGGACAGAGGAACTATGGCTACACCTTC | CASSFAGQRNYGYTF
. | TRBJ1-6 | . | TRBV3-1/TRBV3-2 | TGTGCCAGCAGCCAGTGGGGGTATTCACCCCTCCACTTT | CASSQWGYSPLHF
few | TRBJ2-5 | . | TRBV27 | TGTGCCAGCAGCCAGCTTTCGGTCAGTCGGCGGGAGACCCAGTACTTC | CASSQLSVSRRETQYF
few | TRBJ1-3 | . | TRBV28 | TGTGCCAGCAGTAGCCACATGGGCGGAAACACCATATATTTT | CASSSHMGGNTIYF
. | TRBJ1-5 | TRBD1 | TRBV20-1 | TGCAGTGCTAGTCTACAGGGGCACAATCAGCCCCAGCATTTT | CSASLQGHNQPQHF
. | TRBJ2-7 | . | TRBV6-5 | TGTGCCAGCCGACCTCAGGGATCATCCTACGAGCAGTACTTC | CASRPQGSSYEQYF
. | TRBJ2-1 | TRBD2 | TRBV9 | TGTGCCAGCAGCGTAGACCCCCCTAGCGGGGTCTACAATGAGCAGTTCTTC | CASSVDPPSGVYNEQFF
. | TRBJ1-4 | . | TRBV18 | TGTGCCAGCTCACCAATCCTTAATGAAAAACTGTTTTTT | CASSPILNEKLFF
. | TRBJ1-2 | . | TRBV6-5 | TGTGCCAGCAGTTACGTCCAGGGAAACTATGGCTACACCTTC | CASSYVQGNYGYTF
medium-sized | TRBJ1-5 | . | TRBV5-5 | TGTGCCAGCAGCTTGGCAGCGGGATGGGGCAATCAGCCCCAGCATTTT | CASSLAAGWGNQPQHF
. | TRBJ1-2 | . | TRBV4-2 | TGTGCCAGCAGCCAAGGACTTTTATCTGGCTACACCTTC | CASSQGLLSGYTF
few | TRBJ1-5 | . | TRBV19 | TGTGCCAGTAGGGCCCCCGGGTCTCAGCCCCAGCATTTT | CASRAPGSQPQHF
. | TRBJ1-5 | TRBD1 | TRBV27 | TGTGCCAGCAGTTTACAAAAGGGGGCTAATCAGCCCCAGCATTTT | CASSLQKGANQPQHF
. | TRBJ2-1 | . | TRBV19 | TGTGCCAGTAGTATCGGGCTACACCAGTTCTTC | CASSIGLHQFF
. | TRBJ2-3 | . | TRBV3-1/TRBV3-2 | TGTGCCAGCAGCTATCGAGATACGCAGTATTTT | CASSYRDTQYF
. | TRBJ2-3 | TRBD2 | TRBV5-1 | TGCGCCAGCAGCCGCGGGGGGTTTACAGATACGCAGTATTTT | CASSRGGFTDTQYF
few | TRBJ1-2 | . | TRBV7-9 | TGTGCCAGCAGCCCCCTGGCCGGGACGGGTAACTATGGCTACACCTTC | CASSPLAGTGNYGYTF
. | TRBJ2-7 | TRBD1 | TRBV27 | TGTGCCAGCAGTTTCACAGGGGCGAACTACGAGCAGTACTTC | CASSFTGANYEQYF
. | TRBJ1-2 | . | TRBV28 | TGTGCCAGCAGTTTTCCCCATGGCTACACCTTC | CASSFPHGYTF
. | TRBJ2-7 | . | TRBV3-1/TRBV3-2 | TGTGCCAGCAGCCGACTCGAGGCTGGCTACGAGCAGTACTTC | CASSRLEAGYEQYF
few | TRBJ1-6 | . | TRBV20-1 | TGCAGTGCTAGTAGGGGGGCGAATTCACCCCTCCACTTT | CSASRGANSPLHF
. | TRBJ1-1 | TRBD1 | TRBV24-1 | TGTGCCACCCGCCCACAGGGGGCGGTCACTGAAGCTTTCTTT | CATRPQGAVTEAFF
. | TRBJ1-2 | . | TRBV18 | TGTGCCAGCTCACCAGATGCGAACTATGGCTACACCTTC | CASSPDANYGYTF
few | TRBJ2-2 | TRBD1 | TRBV7-2 | TGTGCCAGCAGTCTAGGGACAGGACGGAACACCGGGGAGCTGTTTTTT | CASSLGTGRNTGELFF
. | TRBJ1-6 | TRBD1 | TRBV19 | TGTGCCAGTAGATACAGGGGTTCACCCCTCCACTTT | CASRYRGSPLHF